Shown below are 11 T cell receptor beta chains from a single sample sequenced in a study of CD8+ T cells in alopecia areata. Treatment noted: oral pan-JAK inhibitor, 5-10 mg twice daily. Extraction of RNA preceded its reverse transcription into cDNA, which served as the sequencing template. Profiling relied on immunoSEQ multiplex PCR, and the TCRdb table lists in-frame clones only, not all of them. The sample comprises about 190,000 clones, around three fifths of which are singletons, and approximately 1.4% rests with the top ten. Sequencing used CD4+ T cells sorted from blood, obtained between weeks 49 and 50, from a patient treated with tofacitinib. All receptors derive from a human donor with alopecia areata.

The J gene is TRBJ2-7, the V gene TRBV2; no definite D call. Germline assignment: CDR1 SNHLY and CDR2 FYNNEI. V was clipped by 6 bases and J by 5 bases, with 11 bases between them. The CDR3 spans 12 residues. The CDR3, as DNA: TGTGCCAGCAGCTTTCTCGACGACGAGCAGTACTTC. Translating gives CASSFLDDEQYF.

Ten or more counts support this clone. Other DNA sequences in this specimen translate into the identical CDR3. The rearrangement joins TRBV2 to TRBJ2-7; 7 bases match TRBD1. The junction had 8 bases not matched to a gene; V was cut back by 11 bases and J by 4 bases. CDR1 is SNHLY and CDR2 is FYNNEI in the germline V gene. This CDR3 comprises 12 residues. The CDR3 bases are TGTGCCTCCTCCGGGACAGCATACGAGCAGTACTTC. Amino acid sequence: CASSGTAYEQYF.

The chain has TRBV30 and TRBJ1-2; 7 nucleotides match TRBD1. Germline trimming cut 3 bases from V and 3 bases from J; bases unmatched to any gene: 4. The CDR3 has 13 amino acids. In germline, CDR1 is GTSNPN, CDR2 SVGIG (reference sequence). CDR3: CAWRTGKDYGYTF. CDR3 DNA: TGTGCCTGGAGGACAGGGAAGGACTATGGCTACACCTTC.

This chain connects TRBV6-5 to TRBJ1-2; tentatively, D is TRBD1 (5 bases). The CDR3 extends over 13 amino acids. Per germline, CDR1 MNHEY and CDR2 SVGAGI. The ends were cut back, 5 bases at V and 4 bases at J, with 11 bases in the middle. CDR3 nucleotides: TGTGCCAGCAGTACGACAGAGCCCTATGGCTACACCTTC. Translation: CASSTTEPYGYTF.

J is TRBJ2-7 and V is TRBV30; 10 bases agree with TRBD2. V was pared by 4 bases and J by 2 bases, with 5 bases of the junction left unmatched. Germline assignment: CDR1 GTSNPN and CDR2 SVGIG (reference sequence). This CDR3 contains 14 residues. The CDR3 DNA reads TGTGCCTGGACCGCTAGCGGGGGAACCTACGAGCAGTACTTC. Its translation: CAWTASGGTYEQYF.

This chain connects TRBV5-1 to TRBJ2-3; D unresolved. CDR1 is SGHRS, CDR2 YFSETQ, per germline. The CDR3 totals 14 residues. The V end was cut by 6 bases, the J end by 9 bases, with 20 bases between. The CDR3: CASTIERRAGTQYF. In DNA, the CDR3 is TGCGCCAGCACTATCGAAAGACGGGCTGGGACGCAGTATTTT.

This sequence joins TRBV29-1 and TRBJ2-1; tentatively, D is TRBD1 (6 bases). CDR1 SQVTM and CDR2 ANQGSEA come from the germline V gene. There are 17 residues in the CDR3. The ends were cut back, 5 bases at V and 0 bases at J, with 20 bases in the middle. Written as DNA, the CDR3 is TGCAGCGTTCAACAGGGCCTCGGAATTAGCTCCTACAATGAGCAGTTCTTC. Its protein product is CSVQQGLGISSYNEQFF.

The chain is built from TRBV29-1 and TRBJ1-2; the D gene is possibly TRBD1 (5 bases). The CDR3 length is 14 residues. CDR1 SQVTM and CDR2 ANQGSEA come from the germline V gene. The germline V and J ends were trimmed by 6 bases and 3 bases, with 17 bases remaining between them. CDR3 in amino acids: CSVAQIRDDYGYTF. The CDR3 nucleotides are TGCAGCGTCGCACAAATCAGGGATGACTATGGCTACACCTTC.

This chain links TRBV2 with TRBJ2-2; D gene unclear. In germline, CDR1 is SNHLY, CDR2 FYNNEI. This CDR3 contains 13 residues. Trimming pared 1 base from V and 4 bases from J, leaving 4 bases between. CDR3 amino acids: CASSEGVTGELFF. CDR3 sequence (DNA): TGTGCCAGCAGTGAAGGGGTCACCGGGGAGCTGTTTTTT.

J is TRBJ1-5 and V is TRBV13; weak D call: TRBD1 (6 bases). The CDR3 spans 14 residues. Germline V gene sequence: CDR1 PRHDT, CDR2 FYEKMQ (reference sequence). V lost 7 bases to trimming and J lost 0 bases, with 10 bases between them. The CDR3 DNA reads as TGTGCCAGCACCAGGGGTAATAGCAATCAGCCCCAGCATTTT. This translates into CASTRGNSNQPQHF.

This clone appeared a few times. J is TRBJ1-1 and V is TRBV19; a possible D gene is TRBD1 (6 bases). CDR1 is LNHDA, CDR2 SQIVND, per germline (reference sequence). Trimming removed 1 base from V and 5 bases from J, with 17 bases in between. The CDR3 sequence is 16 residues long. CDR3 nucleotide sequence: TGTGCCAGTAGTATAGGCCGCCAGGACAGTCTGACTGAAGCTTTCTTT. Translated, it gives CASSIGRQDSLTEAFF.